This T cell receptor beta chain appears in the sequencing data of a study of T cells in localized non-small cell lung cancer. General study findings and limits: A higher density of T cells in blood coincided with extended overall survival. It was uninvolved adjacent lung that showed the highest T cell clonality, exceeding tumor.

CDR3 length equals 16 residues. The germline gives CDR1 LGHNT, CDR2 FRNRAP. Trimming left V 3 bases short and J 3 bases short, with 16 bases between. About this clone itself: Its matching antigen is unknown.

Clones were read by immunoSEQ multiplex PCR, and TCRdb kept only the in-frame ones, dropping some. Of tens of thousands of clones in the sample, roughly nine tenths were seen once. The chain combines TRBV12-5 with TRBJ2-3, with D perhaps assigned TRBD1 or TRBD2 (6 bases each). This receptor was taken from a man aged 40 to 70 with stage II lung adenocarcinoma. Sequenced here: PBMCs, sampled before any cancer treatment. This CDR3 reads CASGFRGLLETDTQYF. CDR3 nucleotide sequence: TGTGCTAGTGGTTTCCGGGGGCTGCTTGAAACAGATACGCAGTATTTT.